This TCR beta chain was obtained from a study of T-cell memory formation after mild COVID-19. A few counts support this clonotype. The CDR3 consists of 19 residues. Germline loops: CDR1 LGHNA, CDR2 YNFKEQ. With 1 base clipped from V and 0 bases from J, the junction kept 9 bases outside the gene matches. TCRdb ran MiXCR on the 5' RACE reads and lists one entry per CDR3 protein. Found here are just under 150,000 distinct CDR3 sequences, around 21% of them singletons; the top ten hold around 2.4%. The sample was PBMCs or a T cell subset sorted from them (not recorded which). The V gene is TRBV4-2, the J gene TRBJ2-3; 11 nucleotides agree with TRBD2. The sequence was collected from an adult woman who had mild COVID-19 (a few samples of this study predate the infection). Cell type and time point are not known. The CDR3 loop is CASSQVLAGGSASTDTQYF. The CDR3 DNA is TGTGCCAGCAGCCAAGTGCTAGCGGGAGGTTCCGCTAGCACAGATACGCAGTATTTT.